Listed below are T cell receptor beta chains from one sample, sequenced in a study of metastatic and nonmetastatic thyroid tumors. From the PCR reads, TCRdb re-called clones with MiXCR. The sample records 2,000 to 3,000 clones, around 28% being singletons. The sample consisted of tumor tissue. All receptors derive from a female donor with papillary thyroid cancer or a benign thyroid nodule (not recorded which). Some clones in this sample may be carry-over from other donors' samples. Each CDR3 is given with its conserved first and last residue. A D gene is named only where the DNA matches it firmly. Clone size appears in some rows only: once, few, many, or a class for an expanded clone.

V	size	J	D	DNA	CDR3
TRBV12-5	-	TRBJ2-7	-	TGTGCTAGTGGCCAAGGGGAAACCTACGAGCAGTACTTC	CASGQGETYEQYF
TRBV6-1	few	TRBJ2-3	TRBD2	TGTGCCAGCAGTGAACTAGCGGGAGCCACAGATACGCAGTATTTT	CASSELAGATDTQYF
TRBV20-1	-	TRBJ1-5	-	TGCAGTGTGGGGGGAAGGAATAGCAATCAGCCCCAGCATTTT	CSVGGRNSNQPQHF
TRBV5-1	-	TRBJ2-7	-	TGCGCCAGCAGCCAGGACAAGGGGCCTGTGTACGAGCAGTACTTC	CASSQDKGPVYEQYF
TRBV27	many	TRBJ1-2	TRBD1	TGTGCCAGCAGTCGAACAGGGGGTCCCACCTATGGCTACACCTTC	CASSRTGGPTYGYTF
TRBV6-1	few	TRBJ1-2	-	TGTGCCAGCAGGGATTTAACAGGAGGCTACACCTTC	CASRDLTGGYTF
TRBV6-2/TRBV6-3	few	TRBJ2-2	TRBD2	TGTGCCAGCAGAAACCTAGCGGGAGGATTAGCCGGGGAGCTGTTTTTT	CASRNLAGGLAGELFF
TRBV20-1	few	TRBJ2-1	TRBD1	TGCAGTGCTAGAGTAGGACAGGCGATCCTCTACAATGAGCAGTTCTTC	CSARVGQAILYNEQFF
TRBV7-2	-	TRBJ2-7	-	TGTGCCAGCAGCTTAAGAGACAGCTACTCCTACGAGCAGTACTTC	CASSLRDSYSYEQYF
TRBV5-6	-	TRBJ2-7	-	TGTGCCAGCAGCTTCGACTACTCCTACGAGCAGTACTTC	CASSFDYSYEQYF
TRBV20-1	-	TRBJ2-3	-	TGCAGTGCCCTAGGTGGGACAGATACGCAGTATTTT	CSALGGTDTQYF
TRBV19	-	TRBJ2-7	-	TGTGCCAGTAGCTCAGGGTACGAGCAGTACTTC	CASSSGYEQYF
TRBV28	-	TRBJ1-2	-	TGTGCCAGCACTACCACCGGGCAGGGGTACTATGGCTACACCTTC	CASTTTGQGYYGYTF
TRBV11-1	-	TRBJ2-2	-	TGTGCCAGCAGCTCATTAGTTGGGGCATCAGGGACCGGGGAGCTGTTTTTC	CASSSLVGASGTGELFF
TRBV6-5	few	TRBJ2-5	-	TGTGCCAGCAGTTACTCGGGGTGGGAGACCCAGTACTTC	CASSYSGWETQYF
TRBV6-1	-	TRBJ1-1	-	TGTGCCAGCATCAAGACAGACCTTGACACTGAAGCTTTCTTT	CASIKTDLDTEAFF
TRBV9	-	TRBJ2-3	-	TGTGCCAGCAGCGGAAACACAGATACGCAGTATTTT	CASSGNTDTQYF
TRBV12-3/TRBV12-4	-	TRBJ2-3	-	TGTGCCAGCAGTTTGAGCGCGGGGAACACAGATACGCAGTATTTT	CASSLSAGNTDTQYF
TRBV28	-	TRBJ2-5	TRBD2	TGTGCCAGCAGCCAGCGACTAGCGGGAGGAGAGACCCAGTACTTC	CASSQRLAGGETQYF
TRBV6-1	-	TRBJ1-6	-	TGTGCCAGCAGGAGCTCCTATAATTCACCCCTCCACTTT	CASRSSYNSPLHF
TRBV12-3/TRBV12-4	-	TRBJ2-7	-	TGTGCCAGCAGTGCAGGGCTCCCCCCTAGCGAGCAGTACTTC	CASSAGLPPSEQYF
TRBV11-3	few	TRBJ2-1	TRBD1	TGTGCCAGCAGCCCGACAGGGGCCAGGAACAATGAGCAGTTCTTC	CASSPTGARNNEQFF
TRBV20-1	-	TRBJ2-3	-	TGCAGTGCTATGGGACTCTACACAGATACGCAGTATTTT	CSAMGLYTDTQYF
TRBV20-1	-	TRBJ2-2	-	TGCAGTGCTAGCAGGAACACCGGGGAGCTGTTTTTT	CSASRNTGELFF
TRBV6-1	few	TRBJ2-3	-	TGTGCCAGCAGAGCGACTGGTATCCACACAGATACGCAGTATTTT	CASRATGIHTDTQYF
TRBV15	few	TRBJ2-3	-	TGTGCCACCAGCAGAGAGTGGGGGGGCACAGATACGCAGTATTTT	CATSREWGGTDTQYF
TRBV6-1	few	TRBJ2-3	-	TGTGCCAGCAGTGACAGGGGTACAGATACGCAGTATTTT	CASSDRGTDTQYF
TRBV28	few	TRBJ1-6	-	TGTGCCAGCAGCCAAGACATTGGAGAGACCAATTCACCCCTCCACTTT	CASSQDIGETNSPLHF
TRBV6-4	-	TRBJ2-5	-	TGTGCCAGCAGTGGAAGAGGAGGACAAGAGACCCAGTACTTC	CASSGRGGQETQYF
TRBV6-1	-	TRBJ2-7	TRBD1	TGTGCCAGCAGTGAAACGACAGGGTGGCACTCCTACGAGCAGTACTTC	CASSETTGWHSYEQYF
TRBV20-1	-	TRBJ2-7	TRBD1	TGCAGTGCTCGACATGATGGACAGGGGAGATACGAGCAGTACTTC	CSARHDGQGRYEQYF
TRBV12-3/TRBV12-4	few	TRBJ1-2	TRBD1	TGTGCCAGCAGCCGACAGGGGGTTGGTTATGGCTACACCTTC	CASSRQGVGYGYTF
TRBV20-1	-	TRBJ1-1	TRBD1	TGCAGTGCCCCTTGGACAGGGGGCTCGAACACTGAAGCTTTCTTT	CSAPWTGGSNTEAFF
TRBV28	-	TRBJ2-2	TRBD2	TGTGCCAGCGGGAGAGCGGGAGGGTTGACGGGGGAGCTGTTTTTT	CASGRAGGLTGELFF
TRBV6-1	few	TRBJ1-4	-	TGTGCCAGCAGTGAAGGATCGGAATTGGGGGGAAAACTGTTTTTT	CASSEGSELGGKLFF
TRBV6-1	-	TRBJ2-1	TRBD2	TGTGCCAGCAGTGACCGGACTAGCGGGTTAAATGAGCAGTTCTTC	CASSDRTSGLNEQFF
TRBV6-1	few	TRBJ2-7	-	TGTGCCACCTATGATGGGTCAGGGCAGTACTTC	CATYDGSGQYF
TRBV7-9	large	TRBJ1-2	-	TGTGCCAGCAGCTTATGGGGCGCGATCTATGGCTACACCTTC	CASSLWGAIYGYTF
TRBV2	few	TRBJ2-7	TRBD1	TGTGCCAGCCTTTCAGGGGGCGCAATGGGCGAGCAGTACTTC	CASLSGGAMGEQYF
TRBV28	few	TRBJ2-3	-	TGTGCCAGCAGTTCAAGGGTGAGAGGCCCAGATACGCAGTATTTT	CASSSRVRGPDTQYF
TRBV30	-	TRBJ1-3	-	TGTGCCTGGAGTGCCCAGGACCTTGGAAACACCATATATTTT	CAWSAQDLGNTIYF
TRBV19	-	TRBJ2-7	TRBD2	TGTGCCAGTAGTATTGGAGCGGGAGGGATCTACGAGCAGTACTTC	CASSIGAGGIYEQYF
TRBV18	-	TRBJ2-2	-	TGTGCCAGCTCACCGGGCAGATCGAACACCGGGGAGCTGTTTTTT	CASSPGRSNTGELFF
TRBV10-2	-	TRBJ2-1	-	TGCGCCAGCAGTGATGGGTCGATCGGGGGCAATGAGCAGTTCTTC	CASSDGSIGGNEQFF
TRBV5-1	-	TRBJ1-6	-	TGCGCCAGCAGCTTTGAGGACAGCTATAATTCACCCCTCCACTTT	CASSFEDSYNSPLHF
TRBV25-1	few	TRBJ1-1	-	TGTGCCAGCAGTGACAAGGGGGGTGAAGCTTTCTTT	CASSDKGGEAFF
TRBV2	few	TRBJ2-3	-	TGTGCCAGCAGTGGGGGGATCACAGATACGCAGTATTTT	CASSGGITDTQYF
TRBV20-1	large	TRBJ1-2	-	TGCAGTGCTAGAGATTACAGGGACAACTATGGCTACACCTTC	CSARDYRDNYGYTF
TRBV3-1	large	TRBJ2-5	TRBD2	TGTGCCAGCAGCCAAGTATCACTAGCGGAATACCAAGAGACCCAGTACTTC	CASSQVSLAEYQETQYF
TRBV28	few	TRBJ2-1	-	TGTGCCAGCAGTTTCGGGACCTCGGGGGAGCAGTTCTTC	CASSFGTSGEQFF
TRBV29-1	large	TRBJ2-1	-	TGCAGCGTTGAGAGCACTAATGAGCAGTTCTTC	CSVESTNEQFF